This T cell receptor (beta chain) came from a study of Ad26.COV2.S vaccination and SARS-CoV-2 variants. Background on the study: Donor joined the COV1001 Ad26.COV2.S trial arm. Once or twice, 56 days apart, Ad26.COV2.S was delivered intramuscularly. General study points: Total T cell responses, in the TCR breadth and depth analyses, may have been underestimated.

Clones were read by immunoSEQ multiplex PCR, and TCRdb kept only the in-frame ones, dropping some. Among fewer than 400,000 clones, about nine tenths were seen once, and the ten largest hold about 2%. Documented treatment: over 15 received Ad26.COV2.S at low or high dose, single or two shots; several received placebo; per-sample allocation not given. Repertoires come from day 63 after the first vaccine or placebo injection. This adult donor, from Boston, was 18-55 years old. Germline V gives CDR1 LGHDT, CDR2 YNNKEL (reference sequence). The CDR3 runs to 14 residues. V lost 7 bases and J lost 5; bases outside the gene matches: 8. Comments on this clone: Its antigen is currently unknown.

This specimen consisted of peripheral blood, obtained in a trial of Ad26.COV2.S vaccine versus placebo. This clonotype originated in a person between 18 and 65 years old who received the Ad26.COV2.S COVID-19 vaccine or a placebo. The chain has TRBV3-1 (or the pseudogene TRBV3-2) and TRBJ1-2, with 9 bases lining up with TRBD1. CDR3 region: CASTNRDREYGYTF. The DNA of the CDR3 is TGTGCCAGCACCAACCGGGACAGGGAGTATGGCTACACCTTC.